This is a list of T cell receptor beta chains from one sample in a study of PD-L1 blockade in urothelial cancer. The method was immunoSEQ multiplex PCR; TCRdb's version includes in-frame clones alone and lacks a portion of them. Of roughly 130,000 clones in the sample, 65% to 85% were seen once. The sequencing used PBMCs, collected around atezolizumab (anti-PD-L1) treatment. Receptors were obtained from a middle-aged man with urothelial cancer. Both conserved end residues are part of each CDR3. A D gene is named only where the DNA matches it firmly. Rows give clone size only sometimes, using once, few, many, or a class for an expanded clone.

V	size	J	D	DNA	CDR3
TRBV7-3	medium-sized	TRBJ1-1	.	TGTGCCAGCAGCCCCGCGGGGACCCCCTGGAAAGCTTTCTTT	CASSPAGTPWKAFF
TRBV19	.	TRBJ2-6	.	TGTGCCAGTACCGCGCCTGGGGCCAACGTCCTGACTTTC	CASTAPGANVLTF
TRBV7-6	.	TRBJ2-7	TRBD1	TGTGCCAGCAGCTTAGGACAGGGGTCCCCCTACGAGCAGTACTTC	CASSLGQGSPYEQYF
TRBV19	.	TRBJ2-3	TRBD2	TGTGCCAGTAGGACTAGCGGGAGTAGCACAGATACGCAGTATTTT	CASRTSGSSTDTQYF
TRBV28	.	TRBJ2-5	TRBD2	TGTGCCAGCAGTTCACGACTAGCGCTACAAGAGACCCAGTACTTC	CASSSRLALQETQYF
TRBV15	.	TRBJ2-1	TRBD2	TGTGCCACCAGCAGAGGTGGACTAGCGGGAGCGGTGTTCTTC	CATSRGGLAGAVFF
TRBV27	.	TRBJ2-4	.	TGTGCCAGCAGGGGAGGGCGGGGGCGCTACATTCAGTACTTC	CASRGGRGRYIQYF
TRBV5-1	few	TRBJ1-5	TRBD1	TGCGCCAGCAGCTTGGGCGGCGGGACAGGTAGTAATCAGCCCCAGCATTTT	CASSLGGGTGSNQPQHF
TRBV27	.	TRBJ2-2	TRBD2	TGTGCCAGCAGTTTAAGGGGGGGACGACTAGCGGGAAAGGGTACCGGGGAGCTGTTTTTT	CASSLRGGRLAGKGTGELFF
TRBV18	.	TRBJ2-7	.	TGTGCCAGCTCACCAAGCCAGGGCTACGAGCAGTACTTC	CASSPSQGYEQYF
TRBV7-8	.	TRBJ2-5	TRBD2	TGTGCCAGCAGCATTAGCGGGAGTAGGTCCCAGTACTTC	CASSISGSRSQYF
TRBV20-1	.	TRBJ2-3	.	TGCAGTGTGAGGTCCGATACGCAGTATTTT	CSVRSDTQYF
TRBV10-3	.	TRBJ1-1	.	TGTGCCATCAGTGCCATGGCCGGGGGCACTGAAGCTTTCTTT	CAISAMAGGTEAFF
TRBV23-1	.	TRBJ2-5	TRBD2	TGCGCCAGCCCCCCCGCGGTAACCGGGAGGCGCCCCTGGGAGACCCAGTACTTC	CASPPAVTGRRPWETQYF
TRBV18	.	TRBJ2-5	.	TGTGCCAGCTCCGGGACCCGGGGGAGAGAGACCCAGTACTTC	CASSGTRGRETQYF
TRBV6-5	once	TRBJ1-3	.	TGTGCCAGCAGTCCAAATAGCTCTGGAAACACCATATATTTT	CASSPNSSGNTIYF
TRBV4-2	.	TRBJ2-1	TRBD2	TGTGCCAGCAGCCAAGCCAGCGGGACCTACAATGAGCAGTTCTTC	CASSQASGTYNEQFF
TRBV4-2	.	TRBJ2-7	TRBD2	TGTGCCAGCAGCCAAGATGGTACTAGCGGGACTTACGAGCAGTACTTC	CASSQDGTSGTYEQYF
TRBV2	.	TRBJ2-1	.	TGTGCCAGCAGCTCTGAGGGCTTCTCCTACAATGAGCAGTTCTTC	CASSSEGFSYNEQFF
TRBV19	.	TRBJ2-6	.	TGTGCCAGTAGTAACCAGGGCGCTGGGGCCAACGTCCTGACTTTC	CASSNQGAGANVLTF
TRBV20-1	.	TRBJ2-5	TRBD1	TGCAGTGTTGACAGGGGGGAGACCCAGTACTTC	CSVDRGETQYF
TRBV6-1	.	TRBJ2-7	.	TGTGCCAGCAGCAGGGACTCTTACGAGCAGTACTTC	CASSRDSYEQYF
TRBV29-1	.	TRBJ2-1	TRBD1	TGCAGCGCAGAATCCGCCGGGACAGGATACAATGAGCAGTTCTTC	CSAESAGTGYNEQFF
TRBV5-1	.	TRBJ1-6	.	TGCGCCAGCAGCTTGGAGGTCCCAGGGAATAATTCACCCCTCCACTTT	CASSLEVPGNNSPLHF
TRBV21-1	.	TRBJ1-4	.	TGTGCCAGCAGCAAAAAGTTATTCGGGGACAGCGAAGTAGGACTGTTTTTT	CASSKKLFGDSEVGLFF
TRBV11-2	once	TRBJ1-4	TRBD1	TGTGCCAGCAGCTCCAGGGGGCTGGGAGAAAAACTGTTTTTT	CASSSRGLGEKLFF
TRBV4-1	.	TRBJ2-3	TRBD2	TGCGCCAGCAGCCAAGCCTCTAGCGGGAGCACAGATACGCAGTATTTT	CASSQASSGSTDTQYF
TRBV6-6	.	TRBJ1-1	.	TGTGCCAGCAGTTACGGCCCGGGTGAGGCTTTCTTT	CASSYGPGEAFF
TRBV5-5	many	TRBJ2-2	TRBD1	TGTGCCAGCAGCTTTCAGACAGGGGTCACCGGGGAGCTGTTTTTT	CASSFQTGVTGELFF
TRBV23-1	.	TRBJ2-1	TRBD2	TGCGCCAGCAGTCATTCGGCTAGCGGGAGTATGCACTCCTACAATGAGCAGTTCTTC	CASSHSASGSMHSYNEQFF
TRBV7-9	.	TRBJ1-2	.	TGTGCCAGCAGCTTAGTTCCAGCGAACTATGGCTACACCTTC	CASSLVPANYGYTF
TRBV6-6	.	TRBJ2-7	.	TGTGCCAGCAGTTACGAGGGAGTCCAACAGCAGTACTTC	CASSYEGVQQQYF
TRBV2	.	TRBJ1-1	TRBD1	TGTGCCATTCGGACAGGGGGCGGGGAGACTGAAGCTTTCTTT	CAIRTGGGETEAFF
TRBV18	.	TRBJ2-7	.	TGTGCCAGCTCCAGAGACAGCTACTCCTACGAGCAGTACTTC	CASSRDSYSYEQYF
TRBV5-1	.	TRBJ1-4	TRBD1	TGCGCCAGCCGCGTTGGGACAGGGGTCGGTGAAAAACTGTTTTTT	CASRVGTGVGEKLFF
TRBV15	.	TRBJ2-7	TRBD1	TGTGCCACCAGCAGAGGCGGGACAGGGACCTACGAGCAGTACTTC	CATSRGGTGTYEQYF
TRBV5-1	.	TRBJ2-7	TRBD2	TGCGCCAGCAGCTTGGTAGAGGGAGGGAAATACGAGCAGTACTTC	CASSLVEGGKYEQYF
TRBV9	.	TRBJ2-7	TRBD1	TGTGCCAGCAGCGAGCAGACAGGGGGAGGCTACGAGCAGTACTTC	CASSEQTGGGYEQYF
TRBV18	.	TRBJ2-7	TRBD1	TGTGCCAGCTCACGGGGTGGACAGGGGTCATACTACGAGCAGTACTTC	CASSRGGQGSYYEQYF